The source of this T cell receptor (beta chain) is a study of CD8+CD57+ T cells in acquired aplastic anemia (dated by TCRdb to 2016 to 2019). Broadly, across the study: DNA extracted from sorted CD4+ and CD8+ cells had a mean of about 3.3 ug, with a range of about 0.2 to 30 ug. A CD8+CD57+ expansion meant a frequency higher than the mean frequency seen in healthy subjects.

About this clonotype: Its binding antigen is unknown. Relative to the germline gene, one junction end is altered; a read error may explain this.

Genomic DNA served as template for TCR beta VDJ combination and CDR3 sequence profiling. An Illumina HiSeq 2000 was used for TCR repertoire sequencing. Turning to the authors' computational methods: TRBV/TRBJ rearrangement plots, CDR3 size and DJ length profiles, and Simpson's diversity index were used to assess repertoires. Whichever DNA sequence was most abundant in the deep sequencing data was defined as the immunodominant clone. CDR3 amino acid sequences were checked for sharing between subjects and were compared against published repertoires and the VDJdb database. TCRdb redid the processing of the public reads, applying fastp at Q25 and MiXCR, and retained in-frame beta chains. Under each unique CDR3 protein, matching rows form one entry showing the most common genes and DNA. TCRdb's processing, not the study's, gives the V and J calls here. The sample table holds about 98,000 distinct CDR3 sequences, of which approximately 73% were seen once. Of the sample, around three fifths is held by the ten largest clones.

Paper-wide results and their limitations: Although roughly 29 CD8+ CDR3 sequences were shared by patients and controls, these sequences appeared highly expressed in patients and within the immunodominant clones of patients. Patients and healthy controls showed no significant difference in CD8+ Simpson's diversity (P=0.060).

CDR1 and CDR2 are drawn from the germline V gene: ENHRY, SYGVKD. The CDR3, from cysteine to phenylalanine, totals 14 residues. The kept DNA is CDR3 alone, 42 bases in frame from the first base. The patients picked for sequencing were ones in whom flow cytometry had shown an expansion of CD8+CD57+ cells. All patients had severe acquired aplastic anemia diagnosed by International Study of Aplastic Anemia and Agranulocytosis and Camitta criteria. At the time blood was sampled, none of the patients had received any therapy. TCR repertoires of sorted CD4+ and CD8+ blood T cells from severe aplastic anemia patients and healthy subjects were deep-sequenced in the study. Patients were enrolled in the USA under clinicaltrials.gov protocols 00001620, 01623167, 00001397, 00071045, 00081523 and 00961064. Ficoll-Paque density gradient centrifugation was used to isolate peripheral blood mononuclear cells. CD4+ and CD8+ T cells were sorted by FACS or magnetic beads before DNA extraction.

Sequenced sample: sorted CD4+, CD8+, or CD8+CD57+ T cells (not recorded which) from PBMCs. This clonotype originated in a human donor with aplastic anemia. The rearrangement joined TRBV10-3 to TRBJ1-1, and the D gene may be TRBD1, 5 bases matching. In nucleotide form, the sequence is TGTGCCAGCAGTTTTGGGGGACTGAACACTGAAGCTTTCTTT. Its protein is CASSFGGLNTEAFF.